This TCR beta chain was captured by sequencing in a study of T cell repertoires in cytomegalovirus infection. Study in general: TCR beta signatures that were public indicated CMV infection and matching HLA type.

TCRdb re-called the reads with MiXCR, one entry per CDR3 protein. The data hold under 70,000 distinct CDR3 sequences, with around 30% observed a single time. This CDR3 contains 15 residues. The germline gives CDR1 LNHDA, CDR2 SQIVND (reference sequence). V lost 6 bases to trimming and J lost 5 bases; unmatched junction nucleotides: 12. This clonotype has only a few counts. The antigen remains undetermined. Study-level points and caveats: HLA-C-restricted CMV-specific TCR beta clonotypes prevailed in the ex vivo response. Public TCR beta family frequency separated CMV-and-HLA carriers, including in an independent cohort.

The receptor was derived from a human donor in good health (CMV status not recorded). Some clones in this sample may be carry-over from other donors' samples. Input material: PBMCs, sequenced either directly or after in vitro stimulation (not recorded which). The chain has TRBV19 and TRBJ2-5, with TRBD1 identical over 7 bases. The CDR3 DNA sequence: TGTGCCAGTAGAGAGGACAGGTTTTCCGGCGAGACCCAGTACTTC. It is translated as CASREDRFSGETQYF.